Below are 28 T cell receptor beta chains sequenced from a single sample in a study of T cell responses to AZD1222 COVID-19 vaccine. The table came from immunoSEQ multiplex PCR; TCRdb's copy has only in-frame clones and leaves some out. Here the sample spans around 89,000 clones, over 75% being singletons. The material was peripheral blood, obtained 28 days after the second AZD1222 dose. The receptors here all came from an adult who received the AZD1222 COVID-19 vaccine.

The rearrangement joins TRBV11-2 to TRBJ1-2, with D hard to call. Trimming took 1 base from V and 0 from J, leaving 12 bases between them. The CDR3 covers 16 residues. From germline, CDR1 is SGHAT and CDR2 FQNNGV. The CDR3 bases are TGTGCCAGCAGCTTAGGACCCCGGACTACTAACTATGGCTACACCTTC. Residues: CASSLGPRTTNYGYTF. Full variable domain (rest looked up from reference TRBV11-2 and TRBJ1-2): EAGVAQSPRYKIIEKRQSVAFWCNPISGHATLYWYQQILGQGPKLLIQFQNNGVVDDSQLPKDRFSAERLKGVDSTLKIQPAKLEDSAVYLCASSLGPRTTNYGYTFGSGTRLTVV.

This clone was detected only once. This chain links TRBV19 with TRBJ1-5; no clear D gene. Germline lookup yields CDR1 LNHDA and CDR2 SQIVND (reference sequence). This CDR3 comprises 14 residues. Deletions cut 4 bases from V and 0 bases from J, with 7 bases between. CDR3 amino acids: CASSNPPSNQPQHF. CDR3 sequence (DNA): TGTGCCAGTAGTAATCCCCCTAGCAATCAGCCCCAGCATTTT.

J is TRBJ1-2 and V is TRBV28; D is unclear. CDR1 and CDR2 from the germline V gene are MDHEN and SYDVKM. With 5 bases removed from V and 6 bases from J, the gap between germline ends came to 19 bases. The CDR3 extends over 15 amino acids. The CDR3 nucleotides are TGTGCCAGCAGTGTACTAGTCGGGTCGGGAGATGGCTACACCTTC. As protein: CASSVLVGSGDGYTF.

V usage is TRBV7-9 and J usage is TRBJ2-6; D remains unclear. Trimming pared 4 bases from V and 4 bases from J, leaving 8 bases between. Germline V gene lookup returns CDR1 SEHNR and CDR2 FQNEAQ (reference sequence). The CDR3 is made up of 14 amino acids. Here the CDR3 DNA reads TGTGCCAGCAGCTCACCCGGGGGGGCCAACGTCCTGACTTTC. This codes for CASSSPGGANVLTF.

The chain joins TRBV30 to TRBJ1-1, with TRBD1 matching 9 bases. V was clipped by 4 bases and J by 1 base; unmatched bases: 4. The germline V gene encodes CDR1 GTSNPN and CDR2 SVGIG (reference sequence). The CDR3 runs to 14 residues. The CDR3 is CAWNRGQGNTEAFF. The DNA for the CDR3 is TGTGCCTGGAACAGGGGGCAGGGGAACACTGAAGCTTTCTTT.

V gene TRBV27 combines with J gene TRBJ1-1; possible D gene TRBD1, 5 bases. Trimming shortened V by 0 bases and J by 6 bases, and 11 bases separated the two germline ends. The CDR3 is made up of 14 amino acids. Germline assignment: CDR1 MNHEY and CDR2 SMNVEV (reference sequence). CDR3: CASSLSWGIAEAFF. The CDR3 DNA reads as TGTGCCAGCAGTTTATCTTGGGGGATCGCTGAAGCTTTCTTT.

V usage is TRBV10-2 and J usage is TRBJ2-7, with 13 bases lining up with TRBD2. CDR1 WSHSY and CDR2 SAAADI come from the germline V gene. The CDR3 is made up of 15 amino acids. Germline trimming cut 8 bases from V and 3 bases from J; bases unmatched to any gene: 7. Here the CDR3 DNA reads TGCGCCAGCTCCGTGGGACTAGCGGGGAACTACGAGCAGTACTTC. Translated: CASSVGLAGNYEQYF.

V usage is TRBV7-3 and J usage is TRBJ2-3, with a weak D call TRBD2 (7 bases). The CDR3 is 17 amino acids. V was trimmed by 1 base and J by 9 bases, leaving 23 bases between them. Per germline, CDR1 SGHTA and CDR2 FQGTGA. The CDR3 here is CASSLSAAGAPSGTQYF. The CDR3 nucleotides read TGTGCCAGCAGCTTAAGCGCGGCGGGGGCCCCGTCAGGGACGCAGTATTTT.

The gene calls are TRBV7-3 and TRBJ2-3; 12 nucleotides match TRBD2. The junction had 12 bases not matched to a gene; V was cut back by 5 bases and J by 6 bases. CDR3 length: 17 amino acids. Germline lookup yields CDR1 SGHTA and CDR2 FQGTGA. The CDR3 DNA reads as TGTGCCAGCAGCAGAGTAGGACTAGCGGGGACCGAGGATACGCAGTATTTT. It translates to CASSRVGLAGTEDTQYF.

This clone is medium-sized by share. The genes are TRBV12-5 and TRBJ1-2; D not resolved. Germline V lookup: CDR1 LGHNT, CDR2 FRNRAP. V shed 6 bases and J shed 5 bases, with 16 bases lying between them. This CDR3 comprises 14 residues. Here the CDR3 reads CASGPNQPVYGYTF. CDR3 sequence (DNA): TGTGCTAGTGGCCCCAACCAACCCGTTTATGGCTACACCTTC. Complete variable domain (other parts from reference TRBV12-5 and TRBJ1-2): DARVTQTPRHKVTEMGQEVTMRCQPILGHNTVFWYRQTMMQGLELLAYFRNRAPLDDSGMPKDRFSAEMPDATLATLKIQPSEPRDSAVYFCASGPNQPVYGYTFGSGTRLTVV.

Here the CDR3 DNA reads TGCGCCAGCAGCTTGGTGGGGCGGGGGACCCAAGAGACCCAGTACTTC. Amino acid sequence: CASSLVGRGTQETQYF. This rearrangement joins TRBV5-1 to TRBJ2-5; 7 bases map to TRBD2. Trimming at V came to 0 bases and at J to 1 base, leaving 6 bases not matched to a gene. This CDR3 spans 16 amino acids. Per germline, CDR1 SGHRS and CDR2 YFSETQ.

The chain uses TRBV28 and TRBJ1-2, with D uncertain. The CDR3 is 14 residues long. CDR1 is MDHEN and CDR2 is SYDVKM in the germline V gene. The germline V and J ends were trimmed by 1 base and 4 bases, with 10 bases remaining between them. The CDR3, as DNA: TGTGCCAGCAGTTTATCGGACGGATTCTATGGCTACACCTTC. It translates to CASSLSDGFYGYTF.

The V call is TRBV5-1, the J call TRBJ1-2; no definite D call. Germline V gives CDR1 SGHRS, CDR2 YFSETQ. V was shortened by 6 bases and J by 4 bases, with 10 bases between the two germline ends. CDR3 length: 12 amino acids. The CDR3 sequence: CASTRDSYGYTF. The CDR3 DNA reads TGCGCCAGCACACGAGACTCCTATGGCTACACCTTC. Full variable domain (remainder filled in from reference TRBV5-1 and TRBJ1-2): KAGVTQTPRYLIKTRGQQVTLSCSPISGHRSVSWYQQTPGQGLQFLFEYFSETQRNKGNFPGRFSGRQFSNSRSEMNVSTLELGDSALYLCASTRDSYGYTFGSGTRLTVV.

This chain joins TRBV24-1 and TRBJ2-3, with D perhaps matching TRBD1 (6 bases). Deletions cut 3 bases from V and 4 bases from J, with 13 bases between. Germline CDR1 reads KGHDR; CDR2 reads SFDVKD. The CDR3 covers 15 residues. The CDR3 DNA sequence: TGTGCCACCAGTGATAGTTGGGGGCCGGCAGATACGCAGTATTTT. It yields the protein CATSDSWGPADTQYF.

This clone occurred a few times. The genes are TRBV6-4 and TRBJ2-3; D unresolved. The germline V gene has CDR1 MRHNA and CDR2 SNTAGT. There are 13 residues in the CDR3. The ends were cut back, 6 bases at V and 2 bases at J, with 9 bases in the middle. CDR3 protein: CASSKRTTDTQYF. The CDR3 DNA is TGTGCCAGCAGCAAACGGACCACAGATACGCAGTATTTT.

The chain links TRBV29-1 to TRBJ1-5; the D is unclear. Trimming took 4 bases from V and 0 from J, leaving 7 bases between them. The CDR3 sequence is 13 residues long. Germline V gene sequence: CDR1 SQVTM, CDR2 ANQGSEA. The CDR3 nucleotides are TGCAGCGTTGGGTTCAATAGCAATCAGCCCCAGCATTTT. This codes for CSVGFNSNQPQHF.

The chain recombines TRBV6-5 with TRBJ1-1; possible D gene TRBD1, 5 bases. The germline CDR1 and CDR2 sequences are MNHEY and SVGAGI. The CDR3 sequence is 13 residues long. Trimming took 8 bases from V and 8 from J, leaving 18 bases between them. CDR3 sequence (DNA): TGTGCCAGCGAGGGGTGGGGGTTTGAGGAAGCTTTCTTT. Translating gives CASEGWGFEEAFF.

This chain connects TRBV7-3 to TRBJ2-5; 7 bases fit TRBD2. The CDR3 is 14 residues long. Germline V gene sequence: CDR1 SGHTA, CDR2 FQGTGA. Trimming removed 1 base from V and 2 bases from J; junction bases left unmatched: 1. CDR3 region: CASSLSGGQETQYF. The CDR3 coding sequence is TGTGCCAGCAGCTTAAGCGGGGGTCAAGAGACCCAGTACTTC.

V is TRBV9 and J is TRBJ2-2, with TRBD2 matching over 12 bases. The germline V gene encodes CDR1 SGDLS and CDR2 YYNGEE. J was trimmed by 4 bases and V by 1 base; bases with no gene match: 5. This CDR3 spans 17 amino acids. The CDR3 loop reads CASSVLAGGLRTGELFF. CDR3 in DNA: TGTGCCAGCAGCGTACTAGCGGGGGGGCTGCGCACCGGGGAGCTGTTTTTT.

This chain connects TRBV6-6 to TRBJ1-2, with 7 bases identical to TRBD1. The CDR3 runs 12 residues. V dropped 4 bases and J dropped 8; count of bases not matched to a gene: 4. Germline CDR1 and CDR2: MNHNY and SVGAGI (reference sequence). The DNA for the CDR3 is TGTGCCAGCAGTTTAACAGGGGCCGGCTACACCTTC. It codes for CASSLTGAGYTF.

The chain links TRBV5-5 to TRBJ1-6, with D possibly TRBD1 on 6 matching bases. Germline CDR1 is SGHKS and CDR2 is YYEKEE (reference sequence). This CDR3 is 18 amino acids long. V gave up 4 bases and J gave up 7 bases, with 24 bases separating them. CDR3 sequence (DNA): TGTGCCAGCAGCCGGGGGCGGGGGATCGATCCCCTCAATTCACCCCTCCACTTT. This sequence encodes CASSRGRGIDPLNSPLHF. Filled out from reference TRBV5-5 and TRBJ1-6, the complete variable domain reads DAGVTQSPTHLIKTRGQQVTLRCSPISGHKSVSWYQQVLGQGPQFIFQYYEKEERGRGNFPDRFSARQFPNYSSELNVNALLLGDSALYLCASSRGRGIDPLNSPLHFGNGTRLTVT.

The chain links TRBV11-2 to TRBJ2-7, with 9 bases fitting TRBD1. The CDR3 is made up of 16 amino acids. The V and J ends lost 2 bases and 2 bases, in that order; junction bases with no gene match: 7. The germline CDR1 and CDR2 sequences are SGHAT and FQNNGV. This CDR3 is CASSLTGDREAYEQYF. The DNA for the CDR3 is TGTGCCAGCAGCTTAACGGGGGACAGGGAGGCCTACGAGCAGTACTTC.

The chain recombines TRBV5-1 with TRBJ1-1; 7 nucleotides align to TRBD1. The CDR3 extends over 15 amino acids. V trimming: 2 bases; J trimming: 1 base; junction bases outside the gene matches: 5. Germline V CDR1 and CDR2: SGHRS, YFSETQ. CDR3 nucleotides: TGCGCCAGCAGCTTTTCCCGGGACAGGAACACTGAAGCTTTCTTT. The encoded protein is CASSFSRDRNTEAFF.

The chain combines TRBV11-2 with TRBJ2-1; 9 bases agree with TRBD2. The CDR3 contains 18 residues. Germline CDR1 reads SGHAT; CDR2 reads FQNNGV. V shed 4 bases, J shed 4 bases, and the junction held 14 bases outside the gene matches. The CDR3 nucleotides read TGTGCCAGCAGCTCCCCGAGCGGGGCGGGGGGGCATTACAATGAGCAGTTCTTC. This encodes CASSSPSGAGGHYNEQFF.

The chain carries TRBV10-3 and TRBJ1-6; weak D call: TRBD1 (5 bases). The CDR3 has 15 amino acids. Germline CDR1 ENHRY, CDR2 SYGVKD. Trimming cost V 3 bases and J 6 bases, with 12 bases left between them. CDR3 bases: TGTGCCATCAGTGACGGGGGGGGTCGTAATTCACCCCTCCACTTT. Protein product: CAISDGGGRNSPLHF.

This clone was recorded only once. The V call is TRBV6-1, the J call TRBJ1-2; D unclear. CDR1 is MNHNS and CDR2 is SASEGT in the germline V gene. The CDR3 runs 15 residues. V dropped 3 bases and J dropped 0 bases, with 11 bases sitting between them. CDR3 coding DNA: TGTGCCAGCAGTGATTTGGTGGGAGCTAACTATGGCTACACCTTC. It codes for CASSDLVGANYGYTF.

The rearrangement links TRBV4-1 to TRBJ1-1; D unresolved. V gave up 2 bases and J gave up 1 base, with 11 bases separating them. The CDR3 loop spans 15 amino acids. CDR1 MGHRA and CDR2 YSYEKL come from the germline V gene. The CDR3 DNA reads as TGCGCCAGCAGCCAACAAATATCAGAGAACACTGAAGCTTTCTTT. This translates into CASSQQISENTEAFF.

The chain carries TRBV11-2 and TRBJ2-3; D is unresolved. V was clipped by 2 bases and J by 6 bases, with 3 bases between them. The V gene's germline CDR1 is SGHAT and CDR2 FQNNGV. The CDR3 consists of 11 residues. The CDR3 sequence: CASSLLDTQYF. The CDR3 DNA reads TGTGCCAGCAGCTTACTGGATACGCAGTATTTT.